This T cell receptor (beta chain) is drawn from a study of T cells in women clearing cervical HPV infection. General study findings and limits: CIN3+ cases had significantly higher TCR repertoire richness than controls, but evenness did not differ.

Generated by immunoSEQ multiplex PCR, the TCRdb table keeps only in-frame clones and is missing some. The clone table shows some 33,000 clones, with the ten largest holding 7.8%. Prevalent HPV16 infections were excluded; only incident single HPV16 infections included. A remark on this clone: Its antigen is not known. The DNA ends 3 residues before the CDR3 does, and the rest of the CDR3 is filled in from the germline J gene.

The length of the CDR3 is 13 residues. Germline CDR1 and CDR2: LNHDA and SQIVND (reference sequence). The receptor was isolated from a woman between 18 and 70 years old with a cervical HPV16 infection that either progressed to CIN3+ or cleared (not recorded which). Sequencing used blood buffy coat. The chain uses TRBV19 and TRBJ1-2; D not resolved. The sequenced CDR3 bases are TGTGCCAGTAGTATAGGAGGGTACAATGAC. It specifies CASSIGGYND. In full, the CDR3 reads CASSIGGYNDYTF.